The 29 T cell receptor beta chains reported below all come from one sample, sequenced in a study of cytomegalovirus exposure and HLA in healthy donors. The study ran its PCR with 60 Vbeta and 13 Jbeta primers. The data were produced by immunoSEQ multiplex PCR, yet TCRdb's version contains in-frame clones alone and is incomplete. The sample holds 300,000 or so clones; almost 85% are singletons and the top ten take roughly 2%. Input material: PBMCs. These receptors came from a woman aged 40 to 50 in good health and CMV-seropositive.

This sequence joins TRBV27 and TRBJ1-2; weak D call: TRBD1 (6 bases). The CDR3 spans 14 residues. Germline CDR1 and CDR2: MNHEY and SMNVEV (reference sequence). V lost 6 bases and J lost 4, with 15 bases in between. In DNA form, the CDR3 reads TGTGCCAGCAGACGGAGCCAAGGGGGCTATGGCTACACCTTC. Protein: CASRRSQGGYGYTF.

This clone occurred once. This chain uses TRBV19 with TRBJ2-1, with D possibly matching TRBD1 (5 bases). This CDR3 is 18 amino acids long. Trimming pared 3 bases from V and 4 bases from J, leaving 22 bases between. CDR1 is LNHDA, CDR2 SQIVND, per germline (reference sequence). The CDR3 nucleotides are TGTGCCAGTAGTATGGCAAGGGGAACGGGCGGTAAATACAATGAGCAGTTCTTC. Translation: CASSMARGTGGKYNEQFF.

The rearrangement joins TRBV9 to TRBJ1-4, with D maybe TRBD1 (5 bases). V was pared by 1 base and J by 4 bases, with 17 bases between. The germline gives CDR1 SGDLS, CDR2 YYNGEE. The CDR3 consists of 17 residues. The CDR3 coding sequence is TGTGCCAGCAGCGTATCGCCCAACAGGAACGTTAATGAAAAACTGTTTTTT. This encodes CASSVSPNRNVNEKLFF.

The chain's CDR3 is CASSISGVYSNQPQHF. The CDR3 nucleotides read TGTGCCAGTAGTATTTCGGGGGTGTATAGCAATCAGCCCCAGCATTTT. The rearrangement links TRBV19 to TRBJ1-5, with TRBD1 as a possible D gene (5 bases). Trimming removed 3 bases at V and 0 bases at J, with 12 bases between. The CDR3 is 16 residues long. The germline V gene encodes CDR1 LNHDA and CDR2 SQIVND (reference sequence).

This sequence joins TRBV9 and TRBJ2-7, with TRBD1 as a possible D gene (6 bases). The germline V and J ends were trimmed by 0 bases and 2 bases, with 15 bases remaining between them. Germline CDR1 reads SGDLS; CDR2 reads YYNGEE. The CDR3 loop spans 16 amino acids. The CDR3: CASSVVPDRRAYEQYF. In DNA, the CDR3 is TGTGCCAGCAGCGTAGTCCCGGACAGAAGAGCCTACGAGCAGTACTTC.

A note on this clone: Other DNA sequences in the same sample also yield this CDR3. J is TRBJ2-7 and V is TRBV27, with 10 bases lining up with TRBD2. Unmatched junction bases numbered 7, after V lost 4 bases and J lost 7 bases. Germline loops: CDR1 MNHEY, CDR2 SMNVEV (reference sequence). The CDR3 totals 14 residues. The DNA for the CDR3 is TGTGCCAGCAGTTGGGGACTAGCGTTGGGTGAGCAGTACTTC. Translation gives CASSWGLALGEQYF.

This clone occurred a few times. The chain combines TRBV6-4 with TRBJ2-3, with 7 bases that match TRBD2. Unmatched junction bases numbered 4, after V lost 2 bases and J lost 2 bases. This CDR3 contains 15 residues. Germline V lookup: CDR1 MRHNA, CDR2 SNTAGT. In nucleotides, the CDR3 is TGTGCCAGCAGTGACGAGGGACTACCCACAGATACGCAGTATTTT. Translation: CASSDEGLPTDTQYF.

The chain is built from TRBV27 and TRBJ2-7; D perhaps matches TRBD2 (5 bases). This CDR3 region has 14 residues. Germline V lookup: CDR1 MNHEY, CDR2 SMNVEV (reference sequence). Deletions cut 2 bases from V and 7 bases from J, with 15 bases between. The CDR3 DNA follows: TGTGCCAGCAGTTTACGAGGGCCCGATATAGAGCAGTACTTC. Amino acids: CASSLRGPDIEQYF.

The chain joins TRBV7-6 to TRBJ2-1; perhaps TRBD2 as D (5 bases). Germline assignment: CDR1 SGHVS and CDR2 FNYEAQ. Deletions cut 2 bases from V and 5 bases from J, with 16 bases between. The CDR3 is 16 residues long. For the CDR3, the DNA is TGTGCCAGCAGCTTACTTGGCCTAGCCCAGAACAATGAGCAGTTCTTC. Its translation: CASSLLGLAQNNEQFF.

V usage is TRBV7-6 and J usage is TRBJ1-4; D is unclear. The germline V gene encodes CDR1 SGHVS and CDR2 FNYEAQ. The CDR3 is 12 amino acids. The ends were cut back, 1 base at V and 8 bases at J, with 5 bases in the middle. The CDR3 is CASSLGEEKLFF. DNA for the CDR3: TGTGCCAGCAGCTTAGGCGAGGAAAAACTGTTTTTT. Combining the CDR3 with reference TRBV7-6 and TRBJ1-4 gives the whole variable domain GAGVSQSPRYKVTKRGQDVALRCDPISGHVSLYWYRQALGQGPEFLTYFNYEAQQDKSGLPNDRFSAERPEGSISTLTIQRTEQRDSAMYRCASSLGEEKLFFGSGTQLSVL.

The chain recombines TRBV15 with TRBJ2-1, with 10 bases aligning to TRBD2. Germline V CDR1 and CDR2: LNHNV, YYDKDF (reference sequence). The CDR3 length is 13 residues. The J segment lost 4 bases and the V segment lost 8 bases, leaving 2 bases of the junction unmatched. CDR3 sequence (DNA): TGTGCCACCGGGACTAGCGATTACAATGAGCAGTTCTTC. Its translation: CATGTSDYNEQFF. Filled out from reference TRBV15 and TRBJ2-1, the complete variable domain reads DAMVIQNPRYQVTQFGKPVTLSCSQTLNHNVMYWYQQKSSQAPKLLFHYYDKDFNNEADTPDNFQSRRPNTSFCFLDIRSPGLGDTAMYLCATGTSDYNEQFFGPGTRLTVL.

J is TRBJ2-2 and V is TRBV7-2; D unresolved. This CDR3 has 14 residues. The germline V and J ends were trimmed by 0 bases and 4 bases, with 6 bases remaining between them. The germline V gene has CDR1 SGHTA and CDR2 FQGNSA. CDR3 DNA sequence: TGTGCCAGCAGCTTAGCGGAGAGCACCGGGGAGCTGTTTTTT. It yields the protein CASSLAESTGELFF.

V and J are TRBV30 and TRBJ2-7; the D is unclear. CDR3 size: 12 residues. The V gene's germline CDR1 is GTSNPN and CDR2 SVGIG (reference sequence). V was trimmed by 4 bases and J by 4 bases, leaving 11 bases between them. The CDR3 is CAWTPSGYEQYF. CDR3 DNA: TGTGCCTGGACCCCCTCAGGATACGAGCAGTACTTC.

The genes are TRBV14 and TRBJ1-2; TRBD1 matches 8 bases. Germline lookup yields CDR1 SGHDN and CDR2 FVKESK. V was pared by 0 bases and J by 6 bases, with 15 bases of the junction left unmatched. The CDR3 loop spans 18 amino acids. CDR3 sequence reads: CASSQEGPGGDQNHGYTF. In nucleotides, the CDR3 is TGTGCCAGCAGCCAAGAGGGGCCAGGGGGCGATCAGAACCATGGCTACACCTTC.

The chain links TRBV4-3 to TRBJ1-3; D possibly corresponds to TRBD1 (6 bases). This CDR3 has 16 amino acids. Germline V CDR1 and CDR2: LGHNA, YSLEER. V lost 1 base and J 0 bases, leaving 10 bases between the germline ends. The CDR3 protein is CASSQAGQISGNTIYF. DNA for the CDR3: TGCGCCAGCAGCCAAGCTGGACAGATCTCTGGAAACACCATATATTTT.

The genes are TRBV11-3 and TRBJ2-7; D might be TRBD2 (6 bases). Trimming cost V 5 bases and J 1 base, with 15 bases left between them. This CDR3 region has 15 residues. CDR1 and CDR2 (germline): SGHNT, YENEEA. The CDR3 region has the DNA TGTGCCAGCAGCGCGGGCCCTCGGGGGTCCTACGAGCAGTACTTC. This translates into CASSAGPRGSYEQYF. The full variable domain, with the rest looked up from reference TRBV11-3 and TRBJ2-7, is EAGVVQSPRYKIIEKKQPVAFWCNPISGHNTLYWYLQNLGQGPELLIRYENEEAVDDSQLPKDRFSAERLKGVDSTLKIQPAELGDSAVYLCASSAGPRGSYEQYFGPGTRLTVT.

The V gene is TRBV6-5, the J gene TRBJ2-7; D ambiguous. The CDR3 length is 15 residues. Germline assignment: CDR1 MNHEY and CDR2 SVGAGI. V was trimmed by 0 bases and J by 0 bases, leaving 9 bases between them. This chain's CDR3 is CASSYSRRSSYEQYF. CDR3 bases: TGTGCCAGCAGTTACTCGCGAAGGAGCTCCTACGAGCAGTACTTC.

The chain uses TRBV28 and TRBJ2-1; 7 bases are shared with TRBD2. This CDR3 spans 15 amino acids. V dropped 1 base and J dropped 6; count of bases not matched to a gene: 6. Per germline, CDR1 MDHEN and CDR2 SYDVKM. The CDR3 region is CASSLFTASGNEQFF. In DNA, the CDR3 is TGTGCCAGCAGTTTATTCACGGCTAGCGGCAATGAGCAGTTCTTC.

J is TRBJ2-5 and V is TRBV5-6; 8 bases match TRBD1. Germline V gives CDR1 SGHDT, CDR2 YYEEEE. The CDR3 consists of 11 residues. J gave up 12 bases and V 3 bases, and 4 bases lay outside the gene matches. The CDR3 is CASSYGQGKYF. Here the CDR3 DNA reads TGTGCCAGCAGCTACGGACAGGGAAAGTACTTC.

This clone was found once. This chain links TRBV7-2 with TRBJ2-3, with 13 positions matching TRBD2. V was clipped by 1 base and J by 2 bases; unmatched bases: 3. The germline gives CDR1 SGHTA, CDR2 FQGNSA. This CDR3 is built from 17 residues. CDR3: CASSLDTSGRATDTQYF. CDR3 nucleotides: TGTGCCAGCAGCTTAGATACTAGCGGGAGGGCCACAGATACGCAGTATTTT.

This chain uses TRBV9 with TRBJ2-3; 14 bases are shared with TRBD2. Germline values: CDR1 SGDLS, CDR2 YYNGEE. This CDR3 is built from 18 residues. J lost 4 bases, V lost 4 bases, and 11 bases had no gene match. The CDR3, as DNA: TGTGCCAGCAGCACGGGGACTAGCGGGAGACCAGCGGCAGATACGCAGTATTTT. This translates into CASSTGTSGRPAADTQYF.

The chain is built from TRBV5-8 and TRBJ2-7; D call uncertain. Trimming pared 4 bases from V and 1 base from J, leaving 12 bases between. Germline V CDR1 and CDR2: SGHTS, YDEGEE. This CDR3 spans 14 amino acids. The CDR3: CASSHRGDSYEQYF. In DNA, the CDR3 is TGTGCCAGCAGCCACCGAGGCGATTCCTACGAGCAGTACTTC.

The J gene is TRBJ2-7, the V gene TRBV11-3; D not resolved. Germline-derived CDR1 and CDR2 are SGHNT and YENEEA. The CDR3 is 11 residues long. The V end lost 5 bases, the J end lost 3 bases, and 5 bases lay between the germline ends. The CDR3 nucleotides are TGTGCCAGCAGCACAAACTACGAGCAGTACTTC. Amino acids: CASSTNYEQYF.

The chain couples TRBV18 to TRBJ1-1; 7 bases map to TRBD1. Germline assignment: CDR1 KGHSH and CDR2 LQKENI. CDR3 length: 16 amino acids. V lost 0 bases, J lost 0 bases, and 4 bases stayed unmatched. CDR3 in DNA: TGTGCCAGCTCACCACCGGGGACAGTGATGAACACTGAAGCTTTCTTT. Amino acids: CASSPPGTVMNTEAFF.

This clone was recorded a few times. The J gene is TRBJ2-7, the V gene TRBV5-1; 14 positions match TRBD2. The CDR3 loop spans 15 amino acids. The germline V gene encodes CDR1 SGHRS and CDR2 YFSETQ. V was clipped by 4 bases and J by 6 bases; unmatched bases: 6. Here the CDR3 DNA reads TGCGCCAGCAGCCCGGGGACTAGCGGGAGTGCCGAGCAGTACTTC. This sequence encodes CASSPGTSGSAEQYF.

The chain has TRBV7-2 and TRBJ2-2; 7 nucleotides agree with TRBD2. This CDR3 region has 18 residues. V lost 5 bases and J lost 2; bases outside the gene matches: 14. CDR1 is SGHTA, CDR2 FQGNSA, per germline. The CDR3 sequence: CASSLSLAVGVNTGELFF. The CDR3 nucleotides are TGTGCCAGCAGCCTCTCTCTAGCGGTTGGGGTTAACACCGGGGAGCTGTTTTTT.

The V gene is TRBV6-5, the J gene TRBJ2-7; D uncertain. Trimming removed 0 bases from V and 2 bases from J, with 14 bases in between. Per the germline V gene, CDR1 is MNHEY and CDR2 is SVGAGI. The CDR3 is made up of 16 amino acids. This CDR3 reads CASSYSIFQKTYEQYF. The CDR3 coding sequence is TGTGCCAGCAGTTACTCGATCTTTCAGAAAACCTACGAGCAGTACTTC.

This clone was detected a few times. In nucleotides, the CDR3 is TGTGCCAGCAGCTGGGGCGGGAGGGAGTATTTT. Amino acids: CASSWGGREYF. The chain recombines TRBV27 with TRBJ2-3, with 9 bases identical to TRBD2. The CDR3 length is 11 residues. J gave up 13 bases and V 6 bases, and 5 bases lay outside the gene matches. Germline values: CDR1 MNHEY, CDR2 SMNVEV (reference sequence).

This chain uses TRBV28 with TRBJ1-1; 8 bases match TRBD1. After removal of 3 bases from V and 1 base from J, the junction contained 4 bases not matched to a gene. The CDR3 is made up of 15 amino acids. The germline V gene encodes CDR1 MDHEN and CDR2 SYDVKM. The CDR3 sequence is CASSFRGQGNTEAFF. CDR3 DNA sequence: TGTGCCAGCAGTTTCCGAGGACAGGGGAACACTGAAGCTTTCTTT.